Following are 16 T cell receptor gamma chains from one sample sequenced in a study of γδ T cells in repeated Plasmodium falciparum infection. TCRdb re-processed the multiplex PCR reads via CATT. Found here are approximately 25,000 gamma-chain clones, roughly 3.1% of them singletons; the top ten hold about 33%. Bulk repertoires came from Vgamma9/Vdelta2+ or Vdelta2-negative gammadelta T cells flow-sorted from PBMC. The sample was gamma-delta T cells from blood. The receptors come from a pool of human donors (malaria-infected and uninfected, not separated).

This clone turned up a few times. This clone may be a read error of a much larger clone one base away. This CDR3 is also generated by other DNA sequences in the sample. The rearrangement joins TRGV9 to TRGJP. Because TCRdb records no J gene, it was assigned here through a match of the DNA to germline. The CDR3 has 19 residues. After removal of 0 bases from V and 1 base from J, the junction contained 6 bases not matched to a gene. Per the germline V gene, CDR1 is GITISATS and CDR2 is ISYDGTV (reference sequence). CDR3 protein: CALWEVQGGQELGKKIKVF. In DNA form, the CDR3 reads TGTGCCTTGTGGGAGGTGCAGGGCGGGCAAGAGTTGGGCAAAAAAATCAAGGTATTT.

Comment on this clone: The mismatch at residue 10 between this DNA's translation and the TCRdb protein of a much larger clone likely reflects a read error; the protein shown is translated from the DNA. The chain is built from TRGV9 and TRGJ1 or TRGJ2. TCRdb does not report a J gene; here it was assigned by matching the DNA to germline references. Germline V gene lookup returns CDR1 GITISATS and CDR2 ISYDGTV (reference sequence). Trimming cost V 0 bases and J 8 bases; bases outside gene matches: 10. The CDR3 has 14 amino acids. The DNA of the CDR3 is TGTGCCTTGTGGGAGGTGGTTCTAGATCATAAGAAACTCTTT. This sequence encodes CALWEVVLDHKKLF.

This clone was counted ten times or more. TCRdb assigns this DNA the protein of a much larger clone, which departs from its translation at residue 10; this likely reflects a read error, and the protein shown comes from translating the DNA. The J gene is TRGJ1 or TRGJ2, the V gene TRGV9. The germline V gene encodes CDR1 GITISATS and CDR2 ISYDGTV (reference sequence). The length of the CDR3 is 13 residues. The CDR3 protein is CALWEWNYYEKLF. DNA of the CDR3: TGTGCCTTGTGGGAGTGGAATTATTATGAGAAACTCTTT.

For this clone: A far larger clone is one base from this, pointing to a likely read error. This specimen includes other DNA sequences encoding the same CDR3. Here the V gene is TRGV9, but the J gene went uncalled. The germline V gene has CDR1 GITISATS and CDR2 ISYDGTV (reference sequence). This CDR3 has 14 residues. This chain's CDR3 is CALWEYSSDWIKTF. The CDR3 DNA follows: TGTGCCTTGTGGGAGTATAGTAGTGATTGGATCAAGACATTT.

The table lists this clone with many counts. Compared with germline, one end of the junction differs, possibly owing to a read error. The chain employs TRGV9 and TRGJ1 or TRGJ2. The J gene was missing in TCRdb and was found by matching the end of the DNA to germline. Per the germline V gene, CDR1 is GITISATS and CDR2 is ISYDGTV (reference sequence). This CDR3 is 17 amino acids long. This CDR3 is CALWEPTAPWNYHKKLF. The CDR3 DNA reads as TGTGCCTTGTGGGAGCCGACAGCCCCCTGGAATTATCATAAGAAACTCTTT.

This clone was counted at least ten times. This clone may be a read error of a much larger clone one base away. The rearrangement uses TRGV9 and TRGJ1 or TRGJ2. TCRdb gives no J gene; it was assigned here by matching the DNA to germline. This CDR3 contains 13 residues. CDR1 is GITISATS and CDR2 is ISYDGTV in the germline V gene (reference sequence). This chain's CDR3 is CALWERVYYKKLF. The CDR3 coding sequence is TGTGCTTTGTGGGAGCGCGTTTATTATAAGAAACTCTTT.

This clone was counted at least ten times. TCRdb's protein and the DNA translation differ at residue 3; the protein here comes from the DNA. The genes are TRGV2 and TRGJ1 or TRGJ2. The CDR3 runs to 12 residues. The germline V gene encodes CDR1 EGSNGY and CDR2 YDSYNSKV. The CDR3 DNA reads as TGTGCCGCCTGGGACGGGCAGGATAAGAAACTCTTT. Its translation is CAAWDGQDKKLF.

This clone has a count of ten or more. The translation of this DNA and the TCRdb protein of a much larger clone differ at residue 7, probably owing to a read error; the protein shown here is translated from the DNA. Other DNA sequences in the same sample also yield this CDR3. V usage is TRGV9 and J usage is TRGJP. No J segment appears in TCRdb, so it was assigned here by matching the sequence to germline. The V segment lost 3 bases and the J segment 7 bases; nucleotides outside the gene matches: 12. Looked up from germline, CDR1 is GITISATS and CDR2 is ISYDGTV (reference sequence). The CDR3 runs to 18 residues. The CDR3 region has the DNA TGTGCCTTGTGGGAGCCCGGGGACCCGGAGTTGGGCAAAAAAATCAAGGTATTT. It specifies CALWEPGDPELGKKIKVF.

This clone was found a few times. A read error likely explains why the TCRdb protein, taken from a much larger clone, differs from this DNA's translation at residue 8; the protein shown is translated from the DNA. The chain carries TRGV2 and TRGJ1 or TRGJ2. The J gene was not available in TCRdb and was assigned here by matching the DNA to germline segments. Per germline, CDR1 EGSNGY and CDR2 YDSYNSKV. CDR3 length: 14 amino acids. Trimming removed 3 bases from V and 2 bases from J; junction bases left unmatched: 7. Written as DNA, the CDR3 is TGTGCCACCTGGGACTCGTGGGATTATTATAAGAAACTCTTT. Protein sequence: CATWDSWDYYKKLF.

Turning to this clone: The protein TCRdb gives is from a much larger clone and does not agree with this DNA's translation at residue 3, likely a read error; the protein shown here comes from the DNA. This sequence joins TRGV4 and TRGJ1 or TRGJ2. No J gene was available from TCRdb, and it was assigned here by a germline match of the DNA. There are 13 residues in the CDR3. The germline CDR1 and CDR2 sequences are EGSTGY and YDSYTSSV. The DNA of the CDR3 is TGTGCCGCCTGGGGCCCTCCTAAATATAAGAAACTCTTT. Its translation is CAAWGPPKYKKLF.

The sample holds many counts of this clone. The V and J genes are TRGV3 and TRGJP2. The J segment lost 3 bases and the V segment lost 0 bases, leaving 7 bases of the junction unmatched. Germline CDR1 reads VTNTFY; CDR2 reads YDVSTARD (reference sequence). The CDR3 is 16 amino acids. CDR3: CATWDRQSGSDWIKTF. CDR3 sequence (DNA): TGTGCCACCTGGGACAGGCAGAGTGGTAGTGATTGGATCAAGACGTTT.

Worth noting for this clone: The translation of this DNA and the TCRdb protein of a much larger clone differ at residue 11, probably owing to a read error; the protein shown here is translated from the DNA. The J gene is TRGJ1 or TRGJ2, the V gene TRGV9. Here the J gene came from matching the DNA to germline, since TCRdb omits it. Germline CDR1 reads GITISATS; CDR2 reads ISYDGTV (reference sequence). V lost 1 base and J lost 2; bases outside the gene matches: 14. The CDR3 consists of 17 residues. CDR3 sequence reads: CALWEVILCGDYYKKLF. The DNA of the CDR3 is TGTGCCTTGTGGGAGGTAATCCTTTGCGGGGATTATTATAAGAAACTCTTT.

This clone was recorded many times. TCRdb lists the protein of a much larger clone for this DNA, which differs at residue 5, so this is likely a read error; the protein given here is translated from the DNA itself. CDR3 loop: CATWGGDYYKKLF. The DNA of the CDR3 is TGTGCCACCTGGGGCGGAGATTATTATAAGAAACTCTTT. The chain has TRGV2 and TRGJ1 or TRGJ2. J gave up 2 bases and V 5 bases, and 6 bases lay outside the gene matches. The CDR3 spans 13 residues. CDR1 EGSNGY and CDR2 YDSYNSKV come from the germline V gene.

This clone appeared a few times. TCRdb pairs this DNA with a much larger clone's protein that differs at residue 11, likely a read error; the protein shown was translated from the DNA. The V and J genes are TRGV9 and TRGJ1 or TRGJ2. Because TCRdb records no J gene, it was assigned here through a match of the DNA to germline. The CDR3 spans 14 residues. Germline CDR1 and CDR2: GITISATS and ISYDGTV (reference sequence). CDR3: CALWEGPTYYRKLF. CDR3 sequence (DNA): TGTGCCTTGTGGGAGGGACCTACTTATTATAGGAAACTCTTT.

This clone was counted a few times. The rearrangement uses TRGV9 and TRGJP1. No J gene is reported in TCRdb; it was inferred here by comparing the DNA with germline. The CDR3 runs to 15 residues. Germline V gene sequence: CDR1 GITISATS, CDR2 ISYDGTV (reference sequence). J was trimmed by 4 bases and V by 2 bases; bases with no gene match: 7. The CDR3, as DNA: TGTGCCTTGTGGGAGGCCCTCGGCACTGGTTGGTTCAAGATATTT. Protein sequence: CALWEALGTGWFKIF.

About this clone: A far more abundant clone sits one base away, making this likely a read error. Distinct nucleotide sequences in the sample also encode this CDR3. This rearrangement joins TRGV9 to TRGJP1. Germline CDR1 GITISATS, CDR2 ISYDGTV (reference sequence). The CDR3 runs to 14 residues. V gave up 0 bases and J gave up 6 bases; unmatched junction bases: 4. This CDR3 reads CALWEVQSGWFKIF. CDR3 nucleotides: TGTGCCTTGTGGGAGGTGCAGTCTGGTTGGTTCAAGATATTT.